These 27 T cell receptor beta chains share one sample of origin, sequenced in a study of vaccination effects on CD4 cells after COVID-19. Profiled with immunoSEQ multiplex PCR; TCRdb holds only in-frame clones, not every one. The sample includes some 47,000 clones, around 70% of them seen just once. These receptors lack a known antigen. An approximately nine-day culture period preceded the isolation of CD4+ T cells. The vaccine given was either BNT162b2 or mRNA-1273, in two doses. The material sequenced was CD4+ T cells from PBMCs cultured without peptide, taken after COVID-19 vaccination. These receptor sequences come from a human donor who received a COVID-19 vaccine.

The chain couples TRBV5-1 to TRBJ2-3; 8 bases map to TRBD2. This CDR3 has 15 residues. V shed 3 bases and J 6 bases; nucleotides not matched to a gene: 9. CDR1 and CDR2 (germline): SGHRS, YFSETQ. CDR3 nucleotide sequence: TGCGCCAGCAGCTCACCGGGACTAGGGTCGGATACGCAGTATTTT. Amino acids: CASSSPGLGSDTQYF.

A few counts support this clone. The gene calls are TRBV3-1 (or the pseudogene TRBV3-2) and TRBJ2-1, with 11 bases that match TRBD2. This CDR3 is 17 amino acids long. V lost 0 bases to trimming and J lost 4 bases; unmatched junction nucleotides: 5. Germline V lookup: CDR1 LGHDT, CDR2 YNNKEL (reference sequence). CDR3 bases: TGTGCCAGCAGCCAAGATTCCAGACTAGCGGGGTACAATGAGCAGTTCTTC. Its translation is CASSQDSRLAGYNEQFF.

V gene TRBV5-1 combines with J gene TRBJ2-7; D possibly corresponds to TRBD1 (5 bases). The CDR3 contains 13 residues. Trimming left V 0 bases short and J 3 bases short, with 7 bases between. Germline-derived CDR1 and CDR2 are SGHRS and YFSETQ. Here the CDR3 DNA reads TGCGCCAGCAGCTTGGGACAGTTCTACGAGCAGTACTTC. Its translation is CASSLGQFYEQYF.

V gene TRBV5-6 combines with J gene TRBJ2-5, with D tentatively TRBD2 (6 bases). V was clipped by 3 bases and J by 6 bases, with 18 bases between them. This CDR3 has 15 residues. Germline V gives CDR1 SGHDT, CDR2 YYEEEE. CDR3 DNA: TGTGCCAGCAGCTCCGGCCTACGGGGGAGGCAGACCCAGTACTTC. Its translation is CASSSGLRGRQTQYF.

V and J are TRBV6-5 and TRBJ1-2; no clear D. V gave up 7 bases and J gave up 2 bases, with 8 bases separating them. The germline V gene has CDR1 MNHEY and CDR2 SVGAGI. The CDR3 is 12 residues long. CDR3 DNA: TGTGCCAGCACAAGAGGCAACTATGGCTACACCTTC. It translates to CASTRGNYGYTF.

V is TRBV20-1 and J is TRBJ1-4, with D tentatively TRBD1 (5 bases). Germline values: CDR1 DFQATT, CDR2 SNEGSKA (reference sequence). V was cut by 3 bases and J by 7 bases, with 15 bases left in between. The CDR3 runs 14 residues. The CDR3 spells CSASSPGIVEKLFF. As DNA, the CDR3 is TGCAGTGCTAGTTCCCCAGGGATTGTTGAAAAACTGTTTTTT.

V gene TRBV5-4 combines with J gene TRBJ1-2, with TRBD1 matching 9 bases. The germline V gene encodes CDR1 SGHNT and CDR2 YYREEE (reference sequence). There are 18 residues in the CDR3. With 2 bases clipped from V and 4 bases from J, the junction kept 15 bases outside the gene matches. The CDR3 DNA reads TGTGCCAGCAGCTTTGTAACCGGGACAGGGATCAGGGGCTATGGCTACACCTTC. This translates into CASSFVTGTGIRGYGYTF.

The CDR3 sequence is CASSLTGFDYGYTF. The CDR3 bases are TGTGCCAGCAGTTTGACAGGGTTCGACTATGGCTACACCTTC. The chain joins TRBV27 to TRBJ1-2; 7 nucleotides match TRBD1. Unmatched junction bases numbered 4, after V lost 3 bases and J lost 3 bases. The length of the CDR3 is 14 residues. Per germline, CDR1 MNHEY and CDR2 SMNVEV (reference sequence).

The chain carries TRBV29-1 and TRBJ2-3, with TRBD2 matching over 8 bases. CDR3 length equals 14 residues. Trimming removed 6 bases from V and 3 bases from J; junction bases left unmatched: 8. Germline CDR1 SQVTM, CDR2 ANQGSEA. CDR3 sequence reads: CSVSGGSGTDTQYF. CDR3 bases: TGCAGCGTCTCGGGGGGGTCGGGGACAGATACGCAGTATTTT.

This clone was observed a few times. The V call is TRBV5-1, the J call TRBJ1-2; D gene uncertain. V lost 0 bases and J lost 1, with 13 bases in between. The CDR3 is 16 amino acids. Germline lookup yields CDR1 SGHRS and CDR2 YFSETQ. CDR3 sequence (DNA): TGCGCCAGCAGCTTGGAATCGGGCAGGAGTAACTATGGCTACACCTTC. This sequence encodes CASSLESGRSNYGYTF.

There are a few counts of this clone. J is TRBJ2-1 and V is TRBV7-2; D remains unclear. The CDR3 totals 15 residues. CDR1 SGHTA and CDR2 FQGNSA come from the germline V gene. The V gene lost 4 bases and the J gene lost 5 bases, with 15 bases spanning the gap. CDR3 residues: CASSSFRTLNNEQFF. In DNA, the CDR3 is TGTGCCAGCAGCTCCTTCAGGACGCTAAACAATGAGCAGTTCTTC.

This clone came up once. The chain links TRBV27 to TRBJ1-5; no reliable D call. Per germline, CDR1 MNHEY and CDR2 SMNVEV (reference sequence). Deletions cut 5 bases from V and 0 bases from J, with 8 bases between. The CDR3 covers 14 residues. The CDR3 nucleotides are TGTGCCAGCAGTCCGCAGTATAGCAATCAGCCCCAGCATTTT. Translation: CASSPQYSNQPQHF.

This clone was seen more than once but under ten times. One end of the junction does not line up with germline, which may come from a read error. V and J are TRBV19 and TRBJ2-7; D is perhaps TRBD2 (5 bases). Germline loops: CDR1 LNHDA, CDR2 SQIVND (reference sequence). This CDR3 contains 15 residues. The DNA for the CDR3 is TGTGCCAGTAGCAGAGGGCGACAACTTTCCTTCGAGCAGTACTTC. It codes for CASSRGRQLSFEQYF. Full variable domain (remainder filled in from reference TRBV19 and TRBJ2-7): DGGITQSPKYLFRKEGQNVTLSCEQNLNHDAMYWYRQDPGQGLRLIYYSQIVNDFQKGDIAEGYSVSREKKESFPLTVTSAQKNPTAFYLCASSRGRQLSFEQYFGPGTRLTVT.

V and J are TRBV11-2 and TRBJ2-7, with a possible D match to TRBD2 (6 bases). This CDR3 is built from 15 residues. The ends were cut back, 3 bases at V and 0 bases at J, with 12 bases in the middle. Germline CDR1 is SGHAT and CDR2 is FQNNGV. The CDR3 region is CASSFLALSSYEQYF. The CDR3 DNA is TGTGCCAGCAGCTTTCTAGCGCTGAGCTCCTACGAGCAGTACTTC.

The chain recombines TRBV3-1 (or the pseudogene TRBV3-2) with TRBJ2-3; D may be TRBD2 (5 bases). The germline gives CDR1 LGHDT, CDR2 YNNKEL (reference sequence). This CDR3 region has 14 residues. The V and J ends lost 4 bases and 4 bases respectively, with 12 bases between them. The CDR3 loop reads CASSRRLTSDTQYF. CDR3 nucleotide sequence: TGTGCCAGCAGCCGCCGACTAACCTCAGATACGCAGTATTTT.

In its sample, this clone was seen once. CDR3 sequence reads: CSVVRNEKLFF. The CDR3 coding sequence is TGCAGCGTTGTCCGGAATGAAAAACTGTTTTTT. V usage is TRBV29-1 and J usage is TRBJ1-4; the D is unclear. V lost 4 bases to trimming and J lost 5 bases, with 5 bases between them. Germline V gene lookup returns CDR1 SQVTM and CDR2 ANQGSEA. The CDR3 extends over 11 amino acids.

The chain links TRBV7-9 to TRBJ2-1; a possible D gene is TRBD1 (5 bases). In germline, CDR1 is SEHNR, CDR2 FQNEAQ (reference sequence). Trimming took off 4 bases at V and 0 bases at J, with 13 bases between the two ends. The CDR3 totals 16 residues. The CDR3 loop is CASSWRLGASYNEQFF. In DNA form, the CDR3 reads TGTGCCAGCAGCTGGCGTTTAGGGGCCTCCTACAATGAGCAGTTCTTC.

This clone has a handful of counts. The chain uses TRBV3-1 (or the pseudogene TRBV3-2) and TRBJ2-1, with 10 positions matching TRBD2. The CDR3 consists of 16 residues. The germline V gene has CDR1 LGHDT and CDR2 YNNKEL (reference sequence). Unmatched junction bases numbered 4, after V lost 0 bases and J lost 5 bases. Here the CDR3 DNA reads TGTGCCAGCAGCCAAGAGACACTAGCGGGGCACAATGAGCAGTTCTTC. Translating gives CASSQETLAGHNEQFF.

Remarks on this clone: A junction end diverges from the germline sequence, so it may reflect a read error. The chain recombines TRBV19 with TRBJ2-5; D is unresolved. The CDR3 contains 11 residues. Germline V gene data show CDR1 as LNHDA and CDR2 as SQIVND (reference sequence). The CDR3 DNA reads TGTGCCAGTAGTATCCAAGGGACCCAGTACTTC. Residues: CASSIQGTQYF.

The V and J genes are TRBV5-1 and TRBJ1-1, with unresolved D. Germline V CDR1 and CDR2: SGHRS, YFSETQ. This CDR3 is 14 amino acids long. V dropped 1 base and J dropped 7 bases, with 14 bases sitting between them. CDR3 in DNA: TGCGCCAGCAGCTTGTCCGGAACGGGGAATGAAGCTTTCTTT. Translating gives CASSLSGTGNEAFF.

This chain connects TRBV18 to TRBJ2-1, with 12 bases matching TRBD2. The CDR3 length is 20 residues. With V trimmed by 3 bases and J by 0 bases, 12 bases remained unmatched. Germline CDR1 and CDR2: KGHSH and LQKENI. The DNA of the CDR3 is TGTGCCAGCTCACCTGGACAGAGGACTAGCGGGATTAGCTCCTACAATGAGCAGTTCTTC. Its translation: CASSPGQRTSGISSYNEQFF.

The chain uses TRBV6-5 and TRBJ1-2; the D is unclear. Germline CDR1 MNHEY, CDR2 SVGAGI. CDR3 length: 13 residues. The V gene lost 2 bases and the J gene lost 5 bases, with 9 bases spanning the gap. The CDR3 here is CASSYGGSYGYTF. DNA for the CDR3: TGTGCCAGCAGTTACGGAGGGTCTTATGGCTACACCTTC.

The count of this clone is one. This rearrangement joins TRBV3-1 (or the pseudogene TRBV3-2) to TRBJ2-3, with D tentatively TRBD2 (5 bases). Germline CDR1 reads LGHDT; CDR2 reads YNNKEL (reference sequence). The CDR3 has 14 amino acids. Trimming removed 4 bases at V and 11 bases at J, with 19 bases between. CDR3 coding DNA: TGTGCCAGCAGCCTACCATTAGGGCGGGTAGGGCAGTATTTT. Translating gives CASSLPLGRVGQYF.

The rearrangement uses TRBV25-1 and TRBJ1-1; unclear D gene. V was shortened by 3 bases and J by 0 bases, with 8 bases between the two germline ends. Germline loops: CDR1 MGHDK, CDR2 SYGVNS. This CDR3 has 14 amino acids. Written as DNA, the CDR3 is TGTGCCAGCAGTGACCCTTTCATGAACACTGAAGCTTTCTTT. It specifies CASSDPFMNTEAFF.

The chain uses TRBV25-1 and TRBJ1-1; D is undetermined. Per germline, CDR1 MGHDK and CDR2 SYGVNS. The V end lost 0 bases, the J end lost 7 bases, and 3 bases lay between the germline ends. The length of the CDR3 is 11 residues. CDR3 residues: CASSEYSEAFF. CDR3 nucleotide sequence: TGTGCCAGCAGTGAATACAGTGAAGCTTTCTTT.

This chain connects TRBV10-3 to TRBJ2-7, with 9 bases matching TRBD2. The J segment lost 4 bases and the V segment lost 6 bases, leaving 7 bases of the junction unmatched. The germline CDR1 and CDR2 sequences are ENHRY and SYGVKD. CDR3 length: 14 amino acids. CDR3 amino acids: CAIRDSGSPYEQYF. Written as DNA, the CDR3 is TGTGCCATCAGGGATAGCGGGAGTCCTTACGAGCAGTACTTC.

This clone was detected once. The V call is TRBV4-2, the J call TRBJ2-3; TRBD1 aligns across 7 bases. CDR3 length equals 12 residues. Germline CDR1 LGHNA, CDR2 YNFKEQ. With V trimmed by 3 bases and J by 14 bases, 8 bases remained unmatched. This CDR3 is CASSHDRVGRYF. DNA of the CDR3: TGTGCCAGCAGCCACGACAGGGTGGGTCGGTATTTT.